This is a list of T cell receptor beta chains from one sample in a study of identical twins. Via MiXCR, TCRdb re-called the 5' RACE reads, giving one row per CDR3 protein. This table holds a few hundred thousand distinct CDR3 sequences, 6.5% to 9.5% found once. The sample was also reused in another study, on yellow fever vaccine responses in identical twins.

Sequences were obtained from memory (CD45RO+) T cells sorted from blood. The receptors were gathered from a woman younger than 30 in good health. The CDR3 runs from the conserved cysteine through the conserved F or W. A D gene is named only where the DNA matches it firmly. Clone size, where shown, is once, few, many, or a class for clones that have expanded.

>TRBV11-1|.|TRBD1|TRBJ2-7
CASSSAPTGDEQYF
TGTGCCAGCAGCTCAGCCCCAACAGGGGACGAGCAGTACTTC
>TRBV7-8|few|.|TRBJ2-7
CASSAGVGEQYF
TGTGCCAGCAGCGCGGGCGTAGGCGAGCAGTACTTC
>TRBV12-3/TRBV12-4|few|TRBD2|TRBJ2-2
CASSLRLAGPTGELFF
TGTGCCAGCAGTTTAAGACTAGCGGGTCCAACCGGGGAGCTGTTTTTT
>TRBV14|many|.|TRBJ1-2
CASSRTPTAGWGYGYTF
TGTGCCAGCAGCCGAACCCCGACCGCCGGCTGGGGTTATGGCTACACCTTC
>TRBV7-7|.|.|TRBJ2-5
CASSLLGETQYF
TGTGCCAGCAGCTTACTGGGGGAGACCCAGTACTTC
>TRBV11-2|many|.|TRBJ2-3
CASSLDQSSTDTQYF
TGTGCCAGCAGCTTAGACCAGTCAAGCACAGATACGCAGTATTTT
>TRBV6-1|.|.|TRBJ1-2
CASSEGAGHGYTF
TGTGCCAGCAGTGAAGGTGCCGGGCATGGCTACACCTTC
>TRBV6-1|.|TRBD1|TRBJ2-5
CASRQGVSGETQYF
TGTGCCAGCAGACAGGGGGTGTCAGGAGAGACCCAGTACTTC
>TRBV28|few|.|TRBJ1-2
CASSLEGVNYGYTF
TGTGCCAGCAGTTTAGAGGGAGTTAACTATGGCTACACCTTC
>TRBV5-1|.|.|TRBJ2-1
CASSLEGETYNEQFF
TGCGCCAGCAGCTTGGAGGGGGAGACCTACAATGAGCAGTTCTTC
>TRBV5-1|.|TRBD2|TRBJ2-3
CASSSKPGLVTDTQYF
TGCGCCAGCAGCTCGAAACCGGGACTAGTCACAGATACGCAGTATTTT
>TRBV12-3/TRBV12-4|many|TRBD2|TRBJ2-3
CASSSGTSGGGFTDTQYF
TGTGCCAGCAGTTCCGGGACTAGCGGGGGGGGCTTCACAGATACGCAGTATTTT
>TRBV20-1|many|.|TRBJ1-1
CSASGRLGTEAFF
TGCAGTGCTAGTGGGAGGCTCGGCACTGAAGCTTTCTTT
>TRBV20-1|.|TRBD2|TRBJ2-5
CSAKSGRGQETQYF
TGCAGTGCTAAGAGCGGGAGAGGGCAAGAGACCCAGTACTTC
>TRBV12-3/TRBV12-4|many|.|TRBJ1-5
CASTLGDLNQPQHF
TGTGCCAGCACCCTGGGGGATCTCAATCAGCCCCAGCATTTT
>TRBV12-3/TRBV12-4|few|TRBD1|TRBJ1-1
CASSSFSPDRGLGTEAFF
TGTGCCAGCAGTTCCTTCAGTCCCGACAGGGGGCTGGGCACTGAAGCTTTCTTT
>TRBV29-1|few|.|TRBJ1-2
CSVEGLGRHMNGYTF
TGCAGCGTTGAAGGTTTGGGTCGGCACATGAATGGGTACACCTTC
>TRBV25-1|many|TRBD1|TRBJ2-7
CASSEGILAGTGISHSSSYEQYF
TGTGCCAGCAGTGAAGGCATACTAGCTGGGACAGGGATTAGTCACTCCAGCTCCTACGAGCAGTACTTC
>TRBV19|.|.|TRBJ1-2
CASSMKEDGPYGYTF
TGTGCCAGTAGTATGAAGGAGGACGGACCCTATGGCTACACCTTC
>TRBV7-9|many|TRBD1|TRBJ2-2
CASSSLPTGVNTGELFF
TGTGCCAGCAGCTCCTTACCGACAGGGGTGAACACCGGGGAGCTGTTTTTT
>TRBV12-3/TRBV12-4|.|TRBD1|TRBJ1-6
CASSQGQGVGNSPLHF
TGTGCCAGCAGCCAGGGACAGGGTGTGGGAAATTCACCCCTCCACTTT
>TRBV18|few|.|TRBJ1-4
CASSPPSTGLMGNEKLFF
TGTGCCAGCTCGCCGCCTTCTACAGGGCTAATGGGCAATGAAAAACTGTTTTTT
>TRBV20-1|once|TRBD2|TRBJ2-7
CSARGLAGSYEQYF
TGCAGTGCTAGAGGGCTAGCGGGCTCCTACGAGCAGTACTTC
>TRBV6-5|.|TRBD2|TRBJ2-7
CASSLLAEVSYEQYF
TGTGCCAGCAGTTTGCTAGCGGAAGTCTCCTACGAGCAGTACTTC
>TRBV20-1|few|TRBD2|TRBJ2-1
CSARSGTSGHYNEQFF
TGCAGTGCTAGATCCGGGACTAGCGGACACTACAATGAGCAGTTCTTC
>TRBV28|once|.|TRBJ2-1
CASSLFTSPTHNEQFF
TGTGCCAGCAGTTTATTTACTAGCCCTACCCACAATGAGCAGTTCTTC
>TRBV5-1|many|.|TRBJ1-2
CASSLTVNYGYTF
TGCGCCAGCAGCCTGACAGTTAACTATGGCTACACCTTC
>TRBV5-1|few|.|TRBJ2-1
CASSGWRLDGVYNEQFF
TGCGCCAGCAGCGGATGGCGACTAGATGGCGTTTACAATGAGCAGTTCTTC
>TRBV5-1|few|.|TRBJ1-4
CASSGTPNNEKLFF
TGCGCCAGCAGTGGGACACCGAACAATGAAAAACTGTTTTTT
>TRBV5-1|many|.|TRBJ2-1
CASSLEGGRNEQFF
TGCGCCAGCAGCTTGGAAGGAGGACGGAATGAGCAGTTCTTC
>TRBV3-1|.|.|TRBJ2-3
CASSQSGTDTQYF
TGTGCCAGCAGCCAAAGCGGGACAGATACGCAGTATTTT
>TRBV20-1|.|TRBD2|TRBJ2-3
CSAKRLAGGGDTQYF
TGCAGTGCTAAGCGACTAGCGGGGGGCGGGGATACGCAGTATTTT
>TRBV4-1|many|TRBD1|TRBJ2-5
CASSHPDRGSETQYF
TGCGCCAGCAGCCACCCTGACAGGGGATCGGAGACCCAGTACTTC
>TRBV5-1|many|.|TRBJ2-3
CASSLGHGTDTQYF
TGCGCCAGCAGCTTGGGACATGGCACAGATACGCAGTATTTT
>TRBV14|many|TRBD1|TRBJ2-2
CASSHLDRGPTGELFF
TGTGCCAGCAGCCACCTTGACAGGGGGCCTACCGGGGAGCTGTTTTTT
>TRBV6-1|.|.|TRBJ2-1
CASSEGPAGGNEQFF
TGTGCCAGCAGTGAAGGGCCAGCCGGCGGGAATGAGCAGTTCTTC
>TRBV27|.|TRBD2|TRBJ2-1
CASSQLAGRSYNEQFF
TGTGCCAGCAGTCAATTAGCGGGTCGCTCCTACAATGAGCAGTTCTTC
>TRBV20-1|many|.|TRBJ2-3
CSAGTLTDTQYF
TGCAGTGCTGGGACTCTGACAGATACGCAGTATTTT
>TRBV7-2|.|TRBD1|TRBJ2-7
CASSLEGRGLSEQYF
TGTGCCAGCAGCTTAGAAGGCAGGGGGCTCTCCGAGCAGTACTTC
>TRBV20-1|.|TRBD1|TRBJ1-5
CSARIPGTAGQPQHF
TGCAGTGCTAGAATACCCGGGACAGCAGGTCAGCCCCAGCATTTT
>TRBV6-4|few|TRBD2|TRBJ2-3
CASSVSGSYADTQYF
TGTGCCAGCAGTGTTAGCGGGAGTTACGCAGATACGCAGTATTTT
>TRBV11-2|.|.|TRBJ1-1
CASSFSPDKNTEAFF
TGTGCCAGCAGCTTTAGCCCGGACAAGAACACTGAAGCTTTCTTT